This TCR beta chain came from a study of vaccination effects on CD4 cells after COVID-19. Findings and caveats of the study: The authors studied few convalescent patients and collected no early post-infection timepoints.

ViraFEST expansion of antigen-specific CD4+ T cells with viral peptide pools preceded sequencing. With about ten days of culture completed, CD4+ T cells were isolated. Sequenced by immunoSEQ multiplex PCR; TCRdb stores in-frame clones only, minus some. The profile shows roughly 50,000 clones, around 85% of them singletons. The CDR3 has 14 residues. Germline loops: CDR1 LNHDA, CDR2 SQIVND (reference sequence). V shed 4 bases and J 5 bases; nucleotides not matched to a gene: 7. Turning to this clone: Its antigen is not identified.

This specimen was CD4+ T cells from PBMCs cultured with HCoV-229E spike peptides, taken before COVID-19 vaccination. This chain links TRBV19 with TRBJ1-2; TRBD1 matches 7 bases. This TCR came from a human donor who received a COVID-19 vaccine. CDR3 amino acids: CASSTQTGPYGYTF. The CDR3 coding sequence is TGTGCCAGTAGTACTCAGACAGGGCCGTATGGCTACACCTTC.